The 11 T cell receptor beta chains in this list originate from one sample, sequenced in a study of OX40 agonist ivuxolimab in advanced cancers. Clones were sequenced by immunoSEQ multiplex PCR, and TCRdb holds only the in-frame ones, with some missing. The sample consists of some 10,000 clones, around 84% of them appearing once. Sample: CD4+ or CD8+ T cells sorted from blood, taken in a trial of the OX40 agonist ivuxolimab. The receptor source for this set is an adult with an advanced solid tumor such as melanoma, head and neck, liver or kidney cancer.

The CDR3 spells CASSIGSQGSQPQHF. CDR3 DNA sequence: TGTGCCAGTAGTATAGGATCGCAGGGATCACAGCCCCAGCATTTT. V gene TRBV19 combines with J gene TRBJ1-5, with D possibly matching TRBD1 (5 bases). Germline values: CDR1 LNHDA, CDR2 SQIVND (reference sequence). The germline V and J ends were trimmed by 1 base and 7 bases, with 14 bases remaining between them. This CDR3 is built from 15 residues. The variable domain in full, with the rest retrieved from reference TRBV19 and TRBJ1-5, is DGGITQSPKYLFRKEGQNVTLSCEQNLNHDAMYWYRQDPGQGLRLIYYSQIVNDFQKGDIAEGYSVSREKKESFPLTVTSAQKNPTAFYLCASSIGSQGSQPQHFGDGTRLSIL.

This clone was found once. DNA of the CDR3: TGTGCCAGCAGCTTGATCCTAAGAGGGGTGAAAACTGGCTACACCTTC. Protein product: CASSLILRGVKTGYTF. The chain joins TRBV5-6 to TRBJ1-2; D might be TRBD1 (5 bases). Trimming pared 1 base from V and 7 bases from J, leaving 20 bases between. This CDR3 has 16 amino acids. CDR1 and CDR2 from the germline V gene are SGHDT and YYEEEE.

The CDR3 nucleotides read TGTGCCAGCAGCCCCCGACCCGGTAATCAGCCCCAGCATTTT. Protein sequence: CASSPRPGNQPQHF. The V and J genes are TRBV5-8 and TRBJ1-5, with D unresolved. CDR3 length: 14 residues. Germline V CDR1 and CDR2: SGHTS, YDEGEE. The V gene lost 4 bases and the J gene lost 4 bases, with 12 bases spanning the gap. Using reference TRBV5-8 and TRBJ1-5 for the parts outside the CDR3, the full variable domain is EAGVTQSPTHLIKTRGQQATLRCSPISGHTSVYWYQQALGLGLQFLLWYDEGEERNRGNFPPRFSGRQFPNYSSELNVNALELEDSALYLCASSPRPGNQPQHFGDGTRLSIL.

This chain links TRBV19 with TRBJ1-2; possibly TRBD1 for D (5 bases). The germline V gene encodes CDR1 LNHDA and CDR2 SQIVND (reference sequence). CDR3 size: 13 residues. V lost 3 bases and J lost 6, with 11 bases in between. The DNA of the CDR3 is TGTGCCAGTAGTATCCAGGGCTGGGATGGCTACACCTTC. It codes for CASSIQGWDGYTF. Full variable domain (remainder filled in from reference TRBV19 and TRBJ1-2): DGGITQSPKYLFRKEGQNVTLSCEQNLNHDAMYWYRQDPGQGLRLIYYSQIVNDFQKGDIAEGYSVSREKKESFPLTVTSAQKNPTAFYLCASSIQGWDGYTFGSGTRLTVV.

The chain links TRBV27 to TRBJ2-7, with D unclear. The CDR3 spans 15 residues. Germline V gene sequence: CDR1 MNHEY, CDR2 SMNVEV (reference sequence). V was shortened by 8 bases and J by 0 bases, with 17 bases between the two germline ends. The CDR3 DNA follows: TGTGCCAGCCTACCCTGGTGGCCAGCCTCCTACGAGCAGTACTTC. Translating it yields CASLPWWPASYEQYF.

By frequency in the sample, this clone is medium-sized. This rearrangement joins TRBV29-1 to TRBJ1-1, with 8 bases aligning to TRBD1. The CDR3 is made up of 13 amino acids. Germline V gene sequence: CDR1 SQVTM, CDR2 ANQGSEA. With V trimmed by 6 bases and J by 4 bases, 7 bases remained unmatched. The CDR3: CSVIGQGTTEAFF. CDR3 coding DNA: TGCAGCGTAATTGGACAGGGAACCACTGAAGCTTTCTTT.

This chain links TRBV5-1 with TRBJ2-3; D is unresolved. V was clipped by 0 bases and J by 3 bases, with 20 bases between them. Germline CDR1 and CDR2: SGHRS and YFSETQ. The CDR3 runs to 18 residues. The CDR3 loop is CASSLASIGWIPTDTQYF. In DNA, the CDR3 is TGCGCCAGCAGCTTGGCCTCGATCGGGTGGATCCCTACAGATACGCAGTATTTT.

This clone was detected a few times. The chain joins TRBV7-7 to TRBJ2-2, with D unresolved. The germline V and J ends were trimmed by 1 base and 4 bases, with 7 bases remaining between them. The germline gives CDR1 SSHAT, CDR2 FNYEAQ (reference sequence). The CDR3 runs 14 residues. CDR3 DNA: TGTGCCAGCAGCTTAGTTGGCAGCACCGGGGAGCTGTTTTTT. Amino acid sequence: CASSLVGSTGELFF.

The chain combines TRBV5-1 with TRBJ2-1, with D possibly matching TRBD1 (5 bases). Trimming left V 4 bases short and J 4 bases short, with 9 bases between. The CDR3 contains 13 residues. The V gene's germline CDR1 is SGHRS and CDR2 YFSETQ. CDR3 sequence (DNA): TGCGCCAGCAGCGGTGACAGTTACAATGAGCAGTTCTTC. Its translation is CASSGDSYNEQFF.

The chain joins TRBV7-9 to TRBJ1-2; 8 nucleotides match TRBD1. V was pared by 5 bases and J by 5 bases, with 10 bases of the junction left unmatched. The V gene's germline CDR1 is SEHNR and CDR2 FQNEAQ (reference sequence). There are 15 residues in the CDR3. Written as DNA, the CDR3 is TGTGCCAGCAGCCCTCCGGACAGGGCCATATATGGCTACACCTTC. It specifies CASSPPDRAIYGYTF. The full variable domain, in which reference TRBV7-9 and TRBJ1-2 provide the parts outside the CDR3, is DTGVSQNPRHKITKRGQNVTFRCDPISEHNRLYWYRQTLGQGPEFLTYFQNEAQLEKSRLLSDRFSAERPKGSFSTLEIQRTEQGDSAMYLCASSPPDRAIYGYTFGSGTRLTVV.

About this clone itself: The identical CDR3 is also encoded by other nucleotide sequences in the sample. The rearrangement uses TRBV5-5 and TRBJ2-1; D gene ambiguous. V was cut by 0 bases and J by 4 bases, with 5 bases left in between. Germline CDR1 and CDR2: SGHKS and YYEKEE (reference sequence). The CDR3 has 13 amino acids. The CDR3 DNA follows: TGTGCCAGCAGCTTGGATTCGTACAATGAGCAGTTCTTC. Protein: CASSLDSYNEQFF.